One sample yielded the 30 T cell receptor beta chains listed below, sequenced in a study of OX40 agonist ivuxolimab in advanced cancers. TCRdb's copy holds only in-frame clones and misses some; the assay was immunoSEQ multiplex PCR. In the table there are about 80,000 clones, about 89% of which are singletons. Sequencing was performed on CD4+ or CD8+ T cells sorted from blood, taken in a trial of the OX40 agonist ivuxolimab. These TCRs come from an adult with an advanced solid tumor such as melanoma, head and neck, liver or kidney cancer.

The rearrangement links TRBV13 to TRBJ2-3; D is undetermined. There are 15 residues in the CDR3. Trimming removed 5 bases at V and 0 bases at J, with 12 bases between. Germline assignment: CDR1 PRHDT and CDR2 FYEKMQ (reference sequence). DNA for the CDR3: TGTGCCAGCAGCCCAGACCCAGCAAGCACAGATACGCAGTATTTT. Its translation: CASSPDPASTDTQYF.

J is TRBJ2-7 and V is TRBV18; possibly TRBD1 for D (5 bases). The V gene lost 3 bases and the J gene lost 4 bases, with 13 bases spanning the gap. This CDR3 has 14 residues. Germline V gene lookup returns CDR1 KGHSH and CDR2 LQKENI. CDR3 sequence (DNA): TGTGCCAGCTCACCGGTTGGGGCCGGGTACGAGCAGTACTTC. Protein product: CASSPVGAGYEQYF. Variable domain in full (rest from reference TRBV18 and TRBJ2-7): NAGVMQNPRHLVRRRGQEARLRCSPMKGHSHVYWYRQLPEEGLKFMVYLQKENIIDESGMPKERFSAEFPKEGPSILRIQQVVRGDSAAYFCASSPVGAGYEQYFGPGTRLTVT.

This chain uses TRBV11-2 with TRBJ2-1, with D perhaps matching TRBD2 (6 bases). This CDR3 is built from 16 residues. V shed 5 bases and J shed 5 bases, with 19 bases lying between them. CDR1 and CDR2 from the germline V gene are SGHAT and FQNNGV. The CDR3 loop reads CASSGTGLLGHNEQFF. The CDR3 DNA follows: TGTGCCAGCAGCGGGACTGGACTTTTAGGACACAATGAGCAGTTCTTC.

The rearrangement uses TRBV2 and TRBJ2-1; D unclear. V was shortened by 8 bases and J by 3 bases, with 14 bases between the two germline ends. The length of the CDR3 is 14 residues. From germline, CDR1 is SNHLY and CDR2 FYNNEI. CDR3 in DNA: TGTGCCAGCTGCCAGGAAGGCGTCTACAATGAGCAGTTCTTC. It encodes CASCQEGVYNEQFF.

V is TRBV11-3 and J is TRBJ2-5; D is undetermined. The CDR3 is made up of 14 amino acids. Germline loops: CDR1 SGHNT, CDR2 YENEEA. V was clipped by 4 bases and J by 0 bases, with 9 bases between them. The CDR3 sequence: CASSSSPYQETQYF. In nucleotides, the CDR3 is TGTGCCAGCAGCTCGAGCCCGTACCAAGAGACCCAGTACTTC.

V and J are TRBV6-6 and TRBJ2-7; D not certain. The ends were cut back, 4 bases at V and 1 base at J, with 11 bases in the middle. The germline CDR1 and CDR2 sequences are MNHNY and SVGAGI (reference sequence). The CDR3 is 14 residues long. This chain's CDR3 is CASSSVDGSYEQYF. CDR3 in DNA: TGTGCCAGCAGTTCGGTGGATGGGTCCTACGAGCAGTACTTC.

The chain uses TRBV15 and TRBJ2-1; D is undetermined. The CDR3 consists of 12 residues. Trimming stripped 4 bases from V and 6 bases from J, with 7 bases between. Germline-derived CDR1 and CDR2 are LNHNV and YYDKDF (reference sequence). Here the CDR3 reads CATSNPTNEQFF. The CDR3 DNA reads TGTGCCACCAGCAACCCAACCAATGAGCAGTTCTTC.

The CDR3 region has the DNA TGTGCCAGCAGTCCAAACCTCGGGACTCCGAACACTGAAGCTTTCTTT. Translated: CASSPNLGTPNTEAFF. V and J are TRBV28 and TRBJ1-1, with D possibly TRBD1 on 5 matching bases. The V end was cut by 5 bases, the J end by 1 base, with 17 bases between. Germline V gives CDR1 MDHEN, CDR2 SYDVKM. The CDR3 contains 16 residues.

V is TRBV5-4 and J is TRBJ1-1; 7 bases line up with TRBD1. The CDR3 length is 14 residues. Germline trimming cut 0 bases from V and 8 bases from J; bases unmatched to any gene: 7. Germline-derived CDR1 and CDR2 are SGHNT and YYREEE (reference sequence). CDR3 in amino acids: CASSLAKVGGEAFF. The CDR3 DNA follows: TGTGCCAGCAGCTTGGCCAAGGTAGGGGGCGAAGCTTTCTTT.

The chain recombines TRBV6-1 with TRBJ2-7; D gene uncertain. Trimming cost V 4 bases and J 2 bases, with 3 bases left between them. The germline V gene has CDR1 MNHNS and CDR2 SASEGT. The CDR3 consists of 11 residues. DNA of the CDR3: TGTGCCAGCAGTGGACCCTACGAGCAGTACTTC. Protein product: CASSGPYEQYF.

The chain couples TRBV5-1 to TRBJ2-7, with TRBD1 matching over 7 bases. The trim removed 4 bases at V and 2 bases at J, leaving 9 bases unmatched. This CDR3 region has 15 residues. CDR1 is SGHRS, CDR2 YFSETQ, per germline. The CDR3 here is CASSESTGWTYEQYF. CDR3 nucleotides: TGCGCCAGCAGCGAGTCGACAGGGTGGACCTACGAGCAGTACTTC.

The chain is built from TRBV6-1 and TRBJ2-7, with 9 bases matching TRBD1. With V trimmed by 8 bases and J by 6 bases, 5 bases remained unmatched. Germline V gene data show CDR1 as MNHNS and CDR2 as SASEGT. There are 12 residues in the CDR3. CDR3 region: CASGQGPSEQYF. CDR3 DNA: TGTGCCAGCGGACAGGGGCCCTCCGAGCAGTACTTC.

The chain carries TRBV11-1 and TRBJ2-3; D gene ambiguous. Between the trimmed V and J ends, which lost 3 bases and 6 bases, there was a span of 7 bases. The CDR3 loop spans 12 amino acids. Germline CDR1 and CDR2: SGHAT and FQDESV (reference sequence). The CDR3 spells CASSFLSDTQYF. DNA for the CDR3: TGTGCCAGCAGCTTTTTATCCGATACGCAGTATTTT.

The V and J genes are TRBV30 and TRBJ2-1; 9 bases agree with TRBD1. CDR1 and CDR2 (germline): GTSNPN, SVGIG (reference sequence). The V segment lost 2 bases and the J segment 13 bases; nucleotides outside the gene matches: 3. The CDR3 sequence is 11 residues long. The CDR3 sequence: CAWSHTGGQFF. The CDR3 DNA is TGTGCCTGGAGTCATACAGGGGGCCAGTTCTTC.

This chain connects TRBV11-3 to TRBJ2-4; TRBD1 aligns across 7 bases. Trimming took 3 bases from V and 1 from J; bases not matched to a gene: 0. CDR1 and CDR2 (germline): SGHNT, YENEEA. This CDR3 comprises 14 residues. The CDR3: CASSFRGAKNIQYF. The CDR3 DNA reads TGTGCCAGCAGCTTCAGGGGGGCCAAAAACATTCAGTACTTC.

This clone appeared a single time. This rearrangement joins TRBV7-9 to TRBJ2-1; 10 nucleotides align to TRBD2. The CDR3 totals 15 residues. Trimming cost V 3 bases and J 9 bases; bases outside gene matches: 8. Germline lookup yields CDR1 SEHNR and CDR2 FQNEAQ (reference sequence). Here the CDR3 DNA reads TGTGCCAGCAGCTTTCGAGCGGGAGGGCCGGGTGAGCAGTTCTTC. Its translation is CASSFRAGGPGEQFF.

V gene TRBV18 combines with J gene TRBJ2-5; 7 bases map to TRBD2. Trimming removed 6 bases from V and 7 bases from J; junction bases left unmatched: 14. In germline, CDR1 is KGHSH, CDR2 LQKENI. CDR3 length equals 15 residues. The CDR3 protein is CASSSVTGGRGTQYF. In DNA, the CDR3 is TGTGCCAGCTCCTCCGTGACGGGAGGCCGGGGGACCCAGTACTTC.

The rearrangement joins TRBV11-3 to TRBJ2-1, with D hard to call. The germline V gene encodes CDR1 SGHNT and CDR2 YENEEA. Trimming pared 4 bases from V and 0 bases from J, leaving 10 bases between. There are 15 residues in the CDR3. The CDR3 spells CASSSDGSSYNEQFF. Written as DNA, the CDR3 is TGTGCCAGCAGCTCGGACGGTAGCTCCTACAATGAGCAGTTCTTC.

The chain couples TRBV7-9 to TRBJ1-1, with a weak D call TRBD1 (5 bases). This CDR3 spans 18 amino acids. V was pared by 5 bases and J by 0 bases, with 22 bases between. Germline CDR1 SEHNR, CDR2 FQNEAQ (reference sequence). This CDR3 is CASSRARGLGVMNTEAFF. The CDR3 DNA is TGTGCCAGCAGCAGGGCAAGGGGATTGGGAGTAATGAACACTGAAGCTTTCTTT.

This chain joins TRBV5-1 and TRBJ2-1, with 11 bases matching TRBD2. With V trimmed by 2 bases and J by 5 bases, 3 bases remained unmatched. CDR3 length: 15 residues. Germline CDR1 reads SGHRS; CDR2 reads YFSETQ. The CDR3 region has the DNA TGCGCCAGCAGCTTTATAGCGGGAGGGAACAATGAGCAGTTCTTC. Protein product: CASSFIAGGNNEQFF. The whole variable domain, filled in from reference TRBV5-1 and TRBJ2-1, reads KAGVTQTPRYLIKTRGQQVTLSCSPISGHRSVSWYQQTPGQGLQFLFEYFSETQRNKGNFPGRFSGRQFSNSRSEMNVSTLELGDSALYLCASSFIAGGNNEQFFGPGTRLTVL.

The gene calls are TRBV5-6 and TRBJ1-5; 11 nucleotides align to TRBD1. V lost 4 bases to trimming and J lost 6 bases; unmatched junction nucleotides: 6. Per germline, CDR1 SGHDT and CDR2 YYEEEE. CDR3 length equals 15 residues. The CDR3 region has the DNA TGTGCCAGCAGCAACGGACAGGGGGCGGGTCAGCCCCAGCATTTT. Protein product: CASSNGQGAGQPQHF.

The chain couples TRBV7-2 to TRBJ1-1; D unresolved. From germline, CDR1 is SGHTA and CDR2 FQGNSA. The V gene lost 3 bases and the J gene lost 4 bases, with 12 bases spanning the gap. This CDR3 contains 14 residues. DNA of the CDR3: TGTGCCAGCAGCTTGAGTCACCCGGGCACTGAAGCTTTCTTT. It translates to CASSLSHPGTEAFF.

The genes are TRBV7-9 and TRBJ1-1; possibly TRBD1 for D (5 bases). V was shortened by 6 bases and J by 1 base, with 15 bases between the two germline ends. Germline loops: CDR1 SEHNR, CDR2 FQNEAQ (reference sequence). This CDR3 has 15 residues. The CDR3 reads CASSSGRDPNTEAFF. The CDR3 DNA reads as TGTGCCAGCAGTTCCGGACGGGACCCGAACACTGAAGCTTTCTTT.

The chain couples TRBV5-6 to TRBJ2-7, with a possible D match to TRBD2 (5 bases). The CDR3 spans 13 residues. Trimming removed 4 bases at V and 0 bases at J, with 8 bases between. The V gene's germline CDR1 is SGHDT and CDR2 YYEEEE. The DNA of the CDR3 is TGTGCCAGCAGCAGTGGGAGCTCCTACGAGCAGTACTTC. As protein: CASSSGSSYEQYF.

The DNA of the CDR3 is TGTGCCAGCAGCTTAGGATCCCTTAATTCACCCCTCCACTTT. Protein product: CASSLGSLNSPLHF. This chain uses TRBV13 with TRBJ1-6; D gene ambiguous. Germline V CDR1 and CDR2: PRHDT, FYEKMQ (reference sequence). Trimming left V 0 bases short and J 6 bases short, with 6 bases between. This CDR3 spans 14 amino acids.

The gene calls are TRBV2 and TRBJ1-5; weak D call: TRBD1 (5 bases). The germline V gene has CDR1 SNHLY and CDR2 FYNNEI. The CDR3 sequence is 13 residues long. The V and J ends lost 6 bases and 4 bases respectively, with 10 bases between them. The CDR3: CASRVGVNQPQHF. DNA for the CDR3: TGTGCCAGCAGGGTAGGGGTAAATCAGCCCCAGCATTTT.

The chain recombines TRBV11-3 with TRBJ1-4; no definite D call. The CDR3 is 12 residues long. Looked up from germline, CDR1 is SGHNT and CDR2 is YENEEA. Deletions cut 3 bases from V and 9 bases from J, with 8 bases between. As DNA, the CDR3 is TGTGCCAGCAGCTTGAATCTTCAAAAACTGTTTTTT. Its protein is CASSLNLQKLFF.

This clone has a single count. This chain links TRBV27 with TRBJ2-5, with 9 bases lining up with TRBD1. Germline lookup yields CDR1 MNHEY and CDR2 SMNVEV (reference sequence). This CDR3 contains 15 residues. The junction had 5 bases not matched to a gene; V was cut back by 3 bases and J by 3 bases. As DNA, the CDR3 is TGTGCCAGCAGTTTTTGGGGACAGGGCAAAGAGACCCAGTACTTC. Protein: CASSFWGQGKETQYF.

The chain recombines TRBV7-6 with TRBJ1-1; D is uncertain. Germline values: CDR1 SGHVS, CDR2 FNYEAQ. The CDR3 has 15 amino acids. Trimming removed 5 bases at V and 0 bases at J, with 13 bases between. In nucleotides, the CDR3 is TGTGCCAGCAGCCAATCCGCGGATTTGAACACTGAAGCTTTCTTT. Translated, it gives CASSQSADLNTEAFF.

The chain couples TRBV6-5 to TRBJ2-7, with D perhaps TRBD2 (6 bases). Germline lookup yields CDR1 MNHEY and CDR2 SVGAGI. V was pared by 0 bases and J by 1 base, with 10 bases between. This CDR3 is built from 15 residues. The CDR3 here is CASSYSGGGSYEQYF. In DNA form, the CDR3 reads TGTGCCAGCAGTTACTCGGGGGGTGGATCCTACGAGCAGTACTTC.